This T cell receptor (beta chain) was found in a study of control samples from healthy donors and cancer patients. This clone is a singleton in its sample. Germline V gives CDR1 KGHSH, CDR2 LQKENI. There are 12 residues in the CDR3. The V and J ends lost 3 bases and 7 bases respectively, with 9 bases between them. Sequencing used immunoSEQ multiplex PCR; TCRdb keeps in-frame clones, though not all of them. The table has about 59,000 clones, 92% seen once; the top ten hold about 1.5%. This receptor was identified in a man aged 40-49 years with colorectal cancer. Material for sequencing was PBMCs. This chain links TRBV18 with TRBJ1-1; D possibly corresponds to TRBD1 (5 bases). The CDR3 sequence is CASSPGDGEAFF. The CDR3 DNA is TGTGCCAGCTCACCGGGGGACGGTGAAGCTTTCTTT.